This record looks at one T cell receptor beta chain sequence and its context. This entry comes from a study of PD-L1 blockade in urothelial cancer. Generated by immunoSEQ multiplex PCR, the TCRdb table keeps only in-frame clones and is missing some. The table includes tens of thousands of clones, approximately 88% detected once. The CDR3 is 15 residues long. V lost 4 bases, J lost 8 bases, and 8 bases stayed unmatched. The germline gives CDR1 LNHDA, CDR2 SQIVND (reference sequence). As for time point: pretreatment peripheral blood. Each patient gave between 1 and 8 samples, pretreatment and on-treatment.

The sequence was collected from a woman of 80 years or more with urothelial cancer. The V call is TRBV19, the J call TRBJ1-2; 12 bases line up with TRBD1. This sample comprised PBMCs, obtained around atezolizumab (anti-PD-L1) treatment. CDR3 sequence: CASSTSGTGGQGYTF. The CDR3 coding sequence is TGTGCCAGTAGTACCTCCGGGACAGGGGGCCAAGGCTACACCTTC.